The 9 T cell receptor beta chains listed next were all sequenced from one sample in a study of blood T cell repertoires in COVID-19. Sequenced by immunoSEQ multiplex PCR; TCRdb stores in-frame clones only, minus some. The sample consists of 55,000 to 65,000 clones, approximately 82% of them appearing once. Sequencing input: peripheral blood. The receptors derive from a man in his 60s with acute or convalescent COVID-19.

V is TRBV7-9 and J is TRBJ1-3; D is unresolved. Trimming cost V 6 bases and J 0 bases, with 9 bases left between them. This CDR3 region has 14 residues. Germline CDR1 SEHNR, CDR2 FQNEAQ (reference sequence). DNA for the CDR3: TGTGCCAGCAGTTGGACTACCTCTGGAAACACCATATATTTT. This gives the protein CASSWTTSGNTIYF. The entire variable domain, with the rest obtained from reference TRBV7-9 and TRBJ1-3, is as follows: DTGVSQNPRHKITKRGQNVTFRCDPISEHNRLYWYRQTLGQGPEFLTYFQNEAQLEKSRLLSDRFSAERPKGSFSTLEIQRTEQGDSAMYLCASSWTTSGNTIYFGEGSWLTVV.

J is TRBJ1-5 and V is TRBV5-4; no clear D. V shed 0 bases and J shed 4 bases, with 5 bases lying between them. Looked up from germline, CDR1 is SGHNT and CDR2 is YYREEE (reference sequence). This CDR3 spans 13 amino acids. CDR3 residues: CASSLAANQPQHF. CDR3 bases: TGTGCCAGCAGCTTGGCCGCGAATCAGCCCCAGCATTTT.

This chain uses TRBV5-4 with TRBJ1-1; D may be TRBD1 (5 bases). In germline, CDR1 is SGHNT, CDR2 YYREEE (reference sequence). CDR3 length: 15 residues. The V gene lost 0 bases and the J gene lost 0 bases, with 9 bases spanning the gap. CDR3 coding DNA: TGTGCCAGCAGCTTGGCCCGGGGGATGAACACTGAAGCTTTCTTT. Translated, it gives CASSLARGMNTEAFF.

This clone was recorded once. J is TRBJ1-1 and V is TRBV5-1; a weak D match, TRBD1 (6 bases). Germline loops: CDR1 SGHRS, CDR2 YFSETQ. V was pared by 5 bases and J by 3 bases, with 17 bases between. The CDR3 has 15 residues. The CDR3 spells CASRVGTFRDTEAFF. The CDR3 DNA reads TGCGCCAGCAGGGTTGGGACATTTAGGGACACTGAAGCTTTCTTT.

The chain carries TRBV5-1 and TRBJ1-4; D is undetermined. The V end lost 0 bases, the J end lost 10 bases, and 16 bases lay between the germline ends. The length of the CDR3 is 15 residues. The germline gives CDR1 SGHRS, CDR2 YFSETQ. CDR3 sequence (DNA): TGCGCCAGCAGCTTGGAGGGTTCCCCCGGAGGAAAACTGTTTTTT. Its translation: CASSLEGSPGGKLFF.

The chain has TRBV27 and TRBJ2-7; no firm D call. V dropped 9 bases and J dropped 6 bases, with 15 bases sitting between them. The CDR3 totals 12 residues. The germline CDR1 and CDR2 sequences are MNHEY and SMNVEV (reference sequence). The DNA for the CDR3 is TGTGCCAGTGCGCCCGGGTTTGGCGAGCAGTACTTC. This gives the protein CASAPGFGEQYF.

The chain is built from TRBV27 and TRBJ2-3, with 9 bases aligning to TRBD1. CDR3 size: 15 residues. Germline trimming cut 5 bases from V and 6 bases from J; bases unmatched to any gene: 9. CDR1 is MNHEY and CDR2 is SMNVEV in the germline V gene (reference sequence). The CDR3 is CASSQPGQGYDTQYF. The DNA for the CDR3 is TGTGCCAGCAGTCAACCGGGACAGGGATACGATACGCAGTATTTT.

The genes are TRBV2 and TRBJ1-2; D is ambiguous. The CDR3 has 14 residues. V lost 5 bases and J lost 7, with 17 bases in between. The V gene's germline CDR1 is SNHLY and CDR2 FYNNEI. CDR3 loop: CASSRDLRRSGYTF. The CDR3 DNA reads TGTGCCAGCAGTCGGGATTTAAGGAGGAGTGGCTACACCTTC.

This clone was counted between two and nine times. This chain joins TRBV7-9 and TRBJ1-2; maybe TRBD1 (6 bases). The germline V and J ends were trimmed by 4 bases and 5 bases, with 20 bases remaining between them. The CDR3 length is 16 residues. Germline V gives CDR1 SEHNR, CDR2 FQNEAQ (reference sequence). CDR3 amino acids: CASSSSWGGAKYGYTF. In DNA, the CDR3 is TGTGCCAGCAGCTCGTCTTGGGGGGGCGCGAAATATGGCTACACCTTC.